Sequencing of this T cell receptor (beta chain) was carried out in a study of T-cell reconstitution after alpha-beta-depleted transplantation in children. Notes on the study in general: At day 60, the high TCRbeta diversity found in some patients originated from recipient T cells and thymic progenitors that had survived.

In this sample, this clonotype turned up many times. Antigen: not known. A library of TCRbeta sequences, prepared with unique molecular identifiers, was generated. TCRdb independently ran MiXCR on the PCR reads; one entry per CDR3 protein. This table holds 200,000 to 300,000 distinct CDR3 sequences, around 7.5% found once. V was clipped by 0 bases and J by 4 bases, with 13 bases between them. The CDR3 is made up of 16 amino acids. Germline-derived CDR1 and CDR2 are MNHEY and SVGEGT. The sequence came from a male patient between 5 and 17 years old who had a stem cell transplant for acute lymphoblastic leukemia, so the T cells may come from the graft donor. The chain is built from TRBV6-2 or TRBV6-3 and TRBJ2-1; no clear D gene. The material sequenced was PBMCs, mostly from graft donor cells, taken 180 days after TCRalphabeta/CD19-depleted stem cell transplant. The CDR3 loop reads CASSYSKQSLYNEQFF. The CDR3 bases are TGTGCCAGCAGTTACTCGAAACAGAGCCTGTACAATGAGCAGTTCTTC.